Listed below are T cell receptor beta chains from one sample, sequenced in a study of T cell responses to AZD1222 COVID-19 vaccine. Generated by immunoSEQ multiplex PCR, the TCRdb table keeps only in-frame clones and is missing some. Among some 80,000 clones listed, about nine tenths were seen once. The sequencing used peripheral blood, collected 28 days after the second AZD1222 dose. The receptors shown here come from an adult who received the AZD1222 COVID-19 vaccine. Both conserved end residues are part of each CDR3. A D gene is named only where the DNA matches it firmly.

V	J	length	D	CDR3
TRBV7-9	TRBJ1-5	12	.	CASSPQEGPQHF
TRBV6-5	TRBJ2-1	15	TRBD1	CASSYEGASYNEQFF
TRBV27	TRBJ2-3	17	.	CASSLLGGGQGTDTQYF
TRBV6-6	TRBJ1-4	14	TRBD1	CASRQTGGGEKLFF
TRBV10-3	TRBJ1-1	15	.	CAISDTDLMNTEAFF
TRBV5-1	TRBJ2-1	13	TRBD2	CASSAGGINEQFF
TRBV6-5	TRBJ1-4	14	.	CAIQQGFFSEKLFF
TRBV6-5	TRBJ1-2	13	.	CASTGRTNYGYTF
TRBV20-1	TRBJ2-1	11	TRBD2	CSARGGNEQFF
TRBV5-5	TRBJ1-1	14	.	CASSLGSGAAEAFF
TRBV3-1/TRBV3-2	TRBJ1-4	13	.	CASSPPGLEKLFF
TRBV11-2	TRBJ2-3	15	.	CASTSQVGSTDTQYF
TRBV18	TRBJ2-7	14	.	CASSRLGARDEQYF
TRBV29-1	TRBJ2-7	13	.	CSVRGWGTYEQYF
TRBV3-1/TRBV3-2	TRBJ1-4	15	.	CASSQQGATNEKLFF
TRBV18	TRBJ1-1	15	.	CASSPPSGGATEAFF
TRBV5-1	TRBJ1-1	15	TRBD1	CASSWGTELNTEAFF
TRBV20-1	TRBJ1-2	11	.	CSARDPYGYTF
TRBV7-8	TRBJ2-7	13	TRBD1	CASSLDRSYEQYF
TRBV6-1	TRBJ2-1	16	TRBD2	CASSEGTSGYYNEQFF
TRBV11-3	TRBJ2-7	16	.	CASSLPGTPNPYEQYF
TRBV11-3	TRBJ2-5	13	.	CASSDRVRETQYF
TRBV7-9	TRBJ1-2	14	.	CASSLAGGDYGYTF
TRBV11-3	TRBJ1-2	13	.	CASSNRAGYGYTF
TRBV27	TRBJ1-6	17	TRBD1	CASSQGQGLTYNSPLHF
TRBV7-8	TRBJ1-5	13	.	CASSLVGNQPQHF
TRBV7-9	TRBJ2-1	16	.	CASSLGPSQWDNEQFF
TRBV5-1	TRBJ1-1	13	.	CASSLGGGTEAFF
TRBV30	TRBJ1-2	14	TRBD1	CAWSFLTGGEGYTF
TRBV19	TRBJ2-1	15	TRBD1	CASSIPGQGGEEQFF
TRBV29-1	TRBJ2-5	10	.	CSAGGGTQYF
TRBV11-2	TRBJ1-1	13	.	CASSPVGGTEAFF
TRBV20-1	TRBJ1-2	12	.	CSASSGPDGYTF
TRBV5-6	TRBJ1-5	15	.	CASSLTRNRNQPQHF
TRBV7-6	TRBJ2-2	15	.	CASSLAGADTGELFF
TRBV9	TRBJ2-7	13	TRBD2	CASSPLPAGEQYF
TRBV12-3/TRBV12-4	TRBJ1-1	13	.	CASSLTGNTEAFF
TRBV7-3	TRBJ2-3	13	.	CASSSGHQSTQYF
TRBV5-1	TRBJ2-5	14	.	CASSLTGEEETQYF
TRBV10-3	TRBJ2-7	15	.	CAISDILTASYEQYF
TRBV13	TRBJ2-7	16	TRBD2	CASSPRTSGKADEQYF
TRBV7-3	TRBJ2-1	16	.	CASSSRGEGSYNEQFF
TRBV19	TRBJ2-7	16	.	CASSKIGQHTPGEQYF
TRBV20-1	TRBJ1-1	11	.	CSARFDTEAFF